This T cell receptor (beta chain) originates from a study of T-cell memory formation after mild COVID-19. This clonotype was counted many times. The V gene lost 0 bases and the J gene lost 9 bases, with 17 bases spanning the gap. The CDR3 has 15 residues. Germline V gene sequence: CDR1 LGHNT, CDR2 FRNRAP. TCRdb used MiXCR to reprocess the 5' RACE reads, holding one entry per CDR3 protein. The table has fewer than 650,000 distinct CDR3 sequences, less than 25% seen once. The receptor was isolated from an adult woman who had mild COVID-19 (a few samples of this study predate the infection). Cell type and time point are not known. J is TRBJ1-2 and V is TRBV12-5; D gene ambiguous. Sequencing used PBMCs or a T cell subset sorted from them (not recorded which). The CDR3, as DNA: TGTGCTAGTGGTTTGGTAGGACCACCAGGTGTGAGCTACACCTTC. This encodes CASGLVGPPGVSYTF. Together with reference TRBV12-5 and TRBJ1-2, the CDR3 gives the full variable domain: DARVTQTPRHKVTEMGQEVTMRCQPILGHNTVFWYRQTMMQGLELLAYFRNRAPLDDSGMPKDRFSAEMPDATLATLKIQPSEPRDSAVYFCASGLVGPPGVSYTFGSGTRLTVV.